This TCR beta chain was captured in a study of T cells in Graves' hyperthyroidism and ophthalmopathy. Ophthalmopathy patients showed a Clinical Activity Score of at least 3, NOSPECS grade of at least 4 and duration under 3 months. Only a few counts were recorded for this clonotype. Its specificity is unknown. Findings and caveats of the study: Clonotypes that were expanded in thyroid above 0.001 mostly appeared in blood too.

Regions amplified from RNA transcripts were the TCR beta CDR3 regions. Carried out on the TCR CDR3, a first-round RT-PCR used the HTBI primer set. TCRdb analysed the multiplex PCR reads with MiXCR anew, one entry per CDR3 protein. The sample records 500,000 to 800,000 distinct CDR3 sequences, more than 14% being singletons. The source of this sequence is a woman aged 50 to 65 with Graves' ophthalmopathy. The sequenced sample consisted of blood.

The CDR3 DNA reads TGTGCCAGCAGCTCCCAGTCCGCGAGCTCTGGAAACACCATATATTTT. Its protein is CASSSQSASSGNTIYF. The chain couples TRBV7-8 to TRBJ1-3; D unresolved. Per the germline V gene, CDR1 is SGHVS and CDR2 is FQNEAQ. This CDR3 is built from 16 residues. V was shortened by 4 bases and J by 0 bases, with 13 bases between the two germline ends.